Listed below are T cell receptor beta chains from one sample, sequenced in a study of human T cells and chemical hapten exposure. TCRdb reprocessed the 5' RACE reads with MiXCR, giving one entry per CDR3 protein. The sample includes around 140,000 distinct CDR3 sequences, roughly 4% of them seen just once. These receptors all come from a female donor in good health. Each CDR3 is given with its conserved first and last residue. D genes are given only for firm matches. Size tells how often a clone was seen (once, few, many) or the class of an expanded clone, and some rows leave it out.

>TRBJ2-3|TRBV7-2|.|12|many
TGTGCCAGCAGCTCCGGGTCACTTACGCAGTATTTT
CASSSGSLTQYF
>TRBJ2-7|TRBV20-1|TRBD2|16|many
TGCAGTGCTTCCGTCCCGGGACGCGGGGGAGAGAACGAGCAGTACTTC
CSASVPGRGGENEQYF
>TRBJ2-7|TRBV12-3/TRBV12-4|TRBD1|13|many
TGTGCCAGCAGGGGGGACAGCCACTACGAGCAGTACTTC
CASRGDSHYEQYF
>TRBJ1-1|TRBV9|.|13|many
TGTGCCAGCAGCCCGCGCCCTGATGCTGAAGCTTTCTTT
CASSPRPDAEAFF
>TRBJ1-1|TRBV28|.|10|many
TGTGCCAGCGAAGGGGACGAAGCTTTCTTT
CASEGDEAFF
>TRBJ1-6|TRBV3-1|TRBD1|17|.
TGTGCCAGCAGCCAAGTGAAATTAGGACAGGTGAATTCACCCCTCCACTTT
CASSQVKLGQVNSPLHF
>TRBJ1-5|TRBV7-2|.|15|many
TGTGCCAGCAGCTCCGACGGTAGGTCCGAGCAGCCCCAGCATTTT
CASSSDGRSEQPQHF
>TRBJ2-5|TRBV11-3|.|12|many
TGTGCCAGCAGCTTCTACCAAGAGACCCAGTACTTC
CASSFYQETQYF
>TRBJ2-1|TRBV6-5|TRBD2|17|.
TGTGCCAGCAGTTTACGCTTTGTAGCGGGGAGTTACAATGAGCAGTTCTTC
CASSLRFVAGSYNEQFF
>TRBJ1-2|TRBV20-1|TRBD1|16|many
TGCAGTGCTAGTGGCAGGGGGCGGTCTATTAACTATGGCTACACCTTC
CSASGRGRSINYGYTF
>TRBJ2-3|TRBV7-2|.|17|few
TGTGCCAGCAGCTTAGTGGCGGGGGCCCAGAGGGCAGATACGCAGTATTTT
CASSLVAGAQRADTQYF
>TRBJ2-3|TRBV27|.|14|many
TGTGCCAGCAGTTTAAGGGACCACACAGATACGCAGTATTTT
CASSLRDHTDTQYF
>TRBJ2-6|TRBV12-3/TRBV12-4|.|15|.
TGTGCCAGCAGCCTAACAGGGTCTGGGGCCAACGTCCTGACTTTC
CASSLTGSGANVLTF
>TRBJ1-6|TRBV2|.|13|many
TGTGCCAGCAGTGAAGTGAATAATTCACCCCTCCACTTT
CASSEVNNSPLHF
>TRBJ1-3|TRBV6-6|.|15|many
TGTGCCAGCAGTTTGGACGGAGTCTCTGGAAACACCATATATTTT
CASSLDGVSGNTIYF
>TRBJ2-3|TRBV7-9|TRBD2|16|many
TGTGCCAGCAGCGGATGGACTAGCGGGGCGGGGGATACGCAGTATTTT
CASSGWTSGAGDTQYF
>TRBJ1-2|TRBV3-1|.|16|many
TGTGCCAGCAGCCAAGCCCTGGACCCCCAGCTATATGGCTACACCTTC
CASSQALDPQLYGYTF
>TRBJ2-7|TRBV20-1|TRBD1|14|few
TGCAGTGCCTTGGGACAGGACTGCTCCTACGAGCAGTACTTC
CSALGQDCSYEQYF
>TRBJ1-5|TRBV20-1|.|16|many
TGCAGTGCTAGACCCGCTCAGGGGATCGGCAATCAGCCCCAGCATTTT
CSARPAQGIGNQPQHF
>TRBJ2-7|TRBV5-8|TRBD2|17|.
TGTGCCAGCAGCCGACCGGGACTAGCGGATGTTTCCTACGAGCAGTACTTC
CASSRPGLADVSYEQYF
>TRBJ2-1|TRBV7-3|TRBD2|15|many
TGTGCCAGCAGCCATAGCGGGGGGGCCTACAATGAGCAGTTCTTC
CASSHSGGAYNEQFF
>TRBJ2-1|TRBV6-5|.|15|.
TGTGCCAGCAGTTATTCCAGCTCCGGGGGCAATGAGCAGTTCTTC
CASSYSSSGGNEQFF
>TRBJ2-7|TRBV25-1|TRBD1|15|many
TGTGCCAGCAGTGATCAAAGGACAGGCTCCCCCGAGCAGTACTTC
CASSDQRTGSPEQYF
>TRBJ1-4|TRBV5-6|.|13|many
TGTGCCAGCAGCCTGGGGCCGGGTGAAAAACTGTTTTTT
CASSLGPGEKLFF
>TRBJ2-3|TRBV9|.|14|many
TGTGCCAGCAGCGTAGAAGGGTTGGAAGATACGCAGTATTTT
CASSVEGLEDTQYF
>TRBJ1-1|TRBV7-3|.|14|many
TGTGCCAGCAGCTTAAACGGGAGGGGCACTGAAGCTTTCTTT
CASSLNGRGTEAFF
>TRBJ2-5|TRBV2|.|13|.
TGTGCCAGCAGGCAAAGGGGGGACGGGACCCAGTACTTC
CASRQRGDGTQYF
>TRBJ2-3|TRBV27|TRBD2|14|many
TGTGCCAGCAGTTTTGGGGGGGGCACAGATACGCAGTATTTT
CASSFGGGTDTQYF
>TRBJ1-6|TRBV9|.|14|many
TGTGCCAGCAGCGTAGATGCAGGGAATTCACCCCTCCACTTT
CASSVDAGNSPLHF
>TRBJ1-4|TRBV6-6|.|14|.
TGTGCCAGCAGTACCCAGGGGTTTGGGGAAAAACTGTTTTTT
CASSTQGFGEKLFF
>TRBJ2-7|TRBV5-1|TRBD1|14|many
TGCGCCAGCAGTCCGGGGACAGGGGGCTACGAGCAGTACTTC
CASSPGTGGYEQYF
>TRBJ1-2|TRBV6-5|TRBD1|14|many
TGTGCCAGCAGCCCCGGGACAGGGGCGGGTGGCTACACCTTC
CASSPGTGAGGYTF
>TRBJ2-1|TRBV18|TRBD2|18|.
TGTGCCAGCTCTCCTTCCCTTGTAGCGGGGGGGCCTCCTGGTGAGCAGTTCTTC
CASSPSLVAGGPPGEQFF
>TRBJ1-5|TRBV6-5|.|15|.
TGTGCCAGCAGTTACTCGGGCCAGAGGAATCAGCCCCAGCATTTT
CASSYSGQRNQPQHF
>TRBJ2-5|TRBV2|.|13|few
TGTGCCAGCAGTGAAGGACTAGTAGAGACCCAGTACTTC
CASSEGLVETQYF
>TRBJ2-7|TRBV14|TRBD1|15|many
TGTGCCAGCAGCCCATGGACAGGGGGGCCCTACGAGCAGTACTTC
CASSPWTGGPYEQYF
>TRBJ2-1|TRBV19|TRBD2|15|.
TGTGCCAGTAGTACGAGCGGGGGGACCGGTGCTGAGCAGTTCTTC
CASSTSGGTGAEQFF
>TRBJ2-3|TRBV4-2|TRBD2|17|many
TGTGCCAGCAGCCAAGGAAAGCGGGGGGGCCGATCAGATACGCAGTATTTT
CASSQGKRGGRSDTQYF
>TRBJ2-3|TRBV7-2|.|16|many
TGTGCCAGCAGCTCCCCTATCGTCGGCAGCACAGATACGCAGTATTTT
CASSSPIVGSTDTQYF